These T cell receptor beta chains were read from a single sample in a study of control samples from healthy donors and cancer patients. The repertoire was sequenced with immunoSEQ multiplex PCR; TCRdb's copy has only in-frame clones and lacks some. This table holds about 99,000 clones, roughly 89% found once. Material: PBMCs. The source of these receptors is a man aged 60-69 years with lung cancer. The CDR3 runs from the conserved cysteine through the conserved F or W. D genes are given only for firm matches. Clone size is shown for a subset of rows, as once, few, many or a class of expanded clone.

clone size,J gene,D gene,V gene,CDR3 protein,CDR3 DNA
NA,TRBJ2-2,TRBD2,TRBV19,CASMGGTGELFF,TGTGCCAGTATGGGAGGGACCGGGGAGCTGTTTTTT
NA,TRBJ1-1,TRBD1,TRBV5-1,CASSRGTAEGTEAFF,TGCGCCAGCAGCCGCGGGACAGCCGAGGGGACTGAAGCTTTCTTT
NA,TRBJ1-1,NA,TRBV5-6,CASSGTDTSNTEAFF,TGTGCCAGCAGCGGAACGGACACTTCGAACACTGAAGCTTTCTTT
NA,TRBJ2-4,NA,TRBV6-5,CASRTRQENIQYF,TGTGCCAGCAGGACAAGACAGGAAAACATTCAGTACTTC
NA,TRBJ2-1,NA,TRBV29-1,CSVGGTGISSYNEQFF,TGCAGCGTGGGGGGTACAGGCATTAGCTCCTACAATGAGCAGTTCTTC
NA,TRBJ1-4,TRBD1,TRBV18,CASSPGTGGEKLFF,TGTGCCAGCTCACCCGGGACAGGGGGTGAAAAACTGTTTTTT
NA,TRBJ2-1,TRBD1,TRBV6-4,CASSMGQGNEQFF,TGTGCCAGCAGTATGGGACAGGGCAATGAGCAGTTCTTC
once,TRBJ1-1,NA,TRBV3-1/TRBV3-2,CASSQQQNTEAFF,TGTGCCAGCAGCCAACAACAGAACACTGAAGCTTTCTTT
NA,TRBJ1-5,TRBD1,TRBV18,CASSPDRSQQPQHF,TGTGCCAGCTCACCGGACAGGAGCCAACAGCCCCAGCATTTT
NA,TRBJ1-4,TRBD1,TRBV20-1,CSASWTGSKELFF,TGCAGTGCTAGTTGGACAGGGAGTAAGGAACTGTTTTTT
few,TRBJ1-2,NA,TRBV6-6,CASSPGLDGYTF,TGTGCCAGCAGCCCGGGACTTGATGGCTACACCTTC